Sequencing of this TCR beta chain was carried out in a study of molecular identifiers for immune sequencing clone quantification (dated by TCRdb to the late 2010s). At the level of the whole study: For a replicate experiment, RNA from around 20,000 or 99,000 naive CD8 T cells was divided into five aliquots, of which four were sequenced. This methods study used CD8 T cells to benchmark TCR RNA copy counting and molecular-identifier clustering-based TCR repertoire sequencing (MIDCIRS).

Summary of the overall study and its limitations: Even against a background of one million naive CD8 T cells, spiked-in Jurkat TCR RNA amounting to a single cell's worth was reported to be detectable. Naive libraries contained spiked-in Jurkat TCR RNA (around ten copies' worth), which is not part of the donor repertoire. Modeling indicated about 3 TCR RNA copies recovered per cell, compared with roughly 10 by digital PCR, which implies a capture efficiency of about 27%. Highly expanded clone sizes could be underestimated because identical TCR molecules may share a barcode. Clones above 20 RNA copies held over 97% of molecules in CMV-specific effector cells but under 1% in naive cells. Without barcode sub-clustering, chimeric consensus sequences inflated TCR diversity; chimeras reached as high as 47%.

Libraries of naive CD8 T cells were generated from around 20,000 to 990,000 sorted cells, with 10%, 30% or 50% of the purified RNA used. On a BD FACSAria II, naive CD8 T cells were FACS-sorted as CD8+CD4-CCR7+CD45RA+ and collected into RLT Plus buffer. To test detection sensitivity, Jurkat RNA equivalent to about ten TCR copies was spiked into samples of roughly 19,000-1,000,000 naive CD8 T cells. Enrichment of CD8 T cells was performed with RosetteSep CD8+ T Cell Enrichment Cocktail and Ficoll-Paque, after which ACK red cell lysis was carried out. This clonotype appeared a single time. No cognate antigen has been identified for it. One end of the junction fails to match germline, which may point to a read error. The germline V gene encodes CDR1 MDHEN and CDR2 SYDVKM. From its cysteine to its phenylalanine, the CDR3 spans 17 amino acids. Only the CDR3 part of the read is kept: 51 bases, read in frame from the first base.

The method behind the library was PCR. Sequencing relied on a NextSeq 500. Bulk TCR libraries were generated as previously described, with the TCR primers listed in Table S5 used. Total RNA was purified with the Qiagen AllPrep DNA/RNA kit. Before any analysis, reads coming from multiple sequencing runs of the same library were combined into one pool. As for the authors' bioinformatics: Only reads with exact TCR constant sequence were kept, trimmed to 150 nt, and grouped by their 12-nt molecular barcodes. Within each barcode group, reads were sub-clustered at a 15% Levenshtein threshold, and quality-weighted consensus sequences were built per RNA molecule. Non-functional sequences were removed, as were lower-count sequences one edit away from another. Barcode sub-clusters with fewer than 20% of the maximum read count were removed, based on fitting two negative binomial distributions. The public reads were reanalyzed by TCRdb: fastp trimming at Q25, MiXCR alignment, in-frame beta chains only. Each record represents a unique CDR3 protein, reported with the most common genes and DNA among its rows. These V and J calls rely on TCRdb rather than the paper's analysis. The sample table shows some 680,000 distinct CDR3 sequences, and 25% are seen once. The top ten clonotypes cover about 0.84% of the sample.

The V gene is TRBV28 and the J gene is TRBJ2-7; 10 nucleotides in the junction match TRBD1. Sequenced input: naive CD8+ T cells from blood, with Jurkat cell RNA spiked in. According to the study, the label for this sample's cell subset or site signals: FACS-sorted CD8+CD4-CCR7+CD45RA+ naive T cells. The sequence was obtained from a human donor in good health. Some libraries in this study had Jurkat cell RNA spiked in. The CDR3 protein: CAGSWDRGEGNRYEQYF. The bases are TGTGCCGGCAGTTGGGACAGGGGAGAAGGAAATAGATACGAGCAGTACTTC.